Detailed here is one T cell receptor beta chain. The clone's antigen remains unknown. Base qualities are not provided; no much larger clone lies one nucleotide away. At the junction V is shortened by 10 bases and J by 5 bases, with 17 bases in between. The CDR3 runs 14 residues from the cysteine to the phenylalanine. Only the CDR3 DNA is retained, 42 bases long and in frame from the first base. Reading the germline V gene gives CDR1 MNHEY and CDR2 SVGAGI. The sample is drawn from a study of shared clonotypes between healthy human individuals (dated by TCRdb to the early 2020s). About the study as a whole: A few men and a couple of women, aged 18 to 49 years, made up the cohort. For each donor, three plates each were used for CD4 naive and CD4 memory, two plates were used for CD8 naive, and one plate was used for CD8 memory. Blood TCR repertoires of five healthy adults were deeply sequenced to estimate repertoire size and the extent of clonotype sharing between individuals. Libraries were prepared and TCR repertoires were sequenced by different laboratories using diverse techniques, in order to increase sequencing depth and limit assay-specific biases. Per donor, leukapheresis produced somewhere between about 0.94 and 9.5 billion PBMCs. Paper-wide results and their limitations: Pairwise subsampling led to the expectation that sequencing depth would affect the degree of clonotype sharing among donors. Incomplete sequencing was indicated by rarefaction of sorted-subset datasets, despite the large sequencing depth. Compared with non-shared clonotypes, clonotypes shared by all four sorted-subset donors had higher generation probabilities. Sampling was restricted to blood, and TCR repertoires in tissues likely differ from the TCR repertoires found in blood. Sharing across a few donors was observed for around 4.8% of naive CD4, about 4% of naive CD8, 2% to 2.5% of memory CD4, and around 0.4% of memory CD8 clonotypes. The genetic and exposure-history diversity represented was limited by the small number of donors. Estimated clonotype richness was generally larger for naive than for memory subsets.

Donors were healthy HIV-negative adults with no recently reported acute infections or vaccinations. All donors were Caucasian adults living in Nashville, Tennessee, USA. Magnetic negative selection was used to enrich CD4+ T cells, after which naive cells were positively selected on CD45RA and the negative fraction became the memory subset. Blood was obtained by leukapheresis, after which PBMCs were separated by Ficoll-Histopaque density gradient centrifugation and cryopreserved in liquid nitrogen vapor phase. Analytical flow cytometry was used to check the purity and quantity of every magnetically sorted T cell population. Genomic DNA was isolated from each sorted fraction and quantified by UV absorbance on a Nanodrop 2000c. TCR CDR3 regions were amplified from genomic DNA by multiplex PCR using the deep immunoSEQ assay. Extracted genomic DNA from each cell subset was distributed evenly across all wells of several immunoSEQ 96-well plates, and each plate was treated as a replicate. Each replicate PCR for sorted subsets received around 200 ng genomic DNA, equal to roughly 29,000 T cell genomes. Purified libraries were quantified with a Qubit 3.0 fluorometer, sized on a Bioanalyzer 2100, and re-quantified with the KAPA Library Quantification kit. Each immunoSEQ 96-well plate was sequenced on its own single-read 150-cycle Illumina NextSeq 550 flow cell. The paper's data handling went like this. Because the immunoSEQ output included only junctional sequences and no quality scores, the filtering could not be the same as the filtering used for full-length reads. To assign V/J genes and CDR3, sequences were annotated against IMGT germline references using PyIR, a Python wrapper for IgBLAST v1.9. Reads were filtered out if the reads had weak V/J assignments (E-value above 1e-6), no CDR3, stop codons, out-of-frame junctions, or ambiguous translated residues. V3J clonotypes were defined as sequences sharing the same inferred V gene, J gene, and CDR3 amino acid sequence. To compute the percentage overlap between repertoires, the number of shared unique clonotypes was divided by the size of the smaller repertoire. RTK rarefaction, the Chao1 estimator, and Recon v2.1 estimates of unobserved clonotypes were used to assess repertoire richness. OLGA was used to compute generation probabilities for all TCRbeta clonotypes that the gDNA method yielded from four donors. Sourced from immuneACCESS, this table was stored by TCRdb with only in-frame sequences that have V and J called. A share of the clones is absent; for the studies checked, an unresolved V gene accounts for under half, and the remainder has no known explanation. The V and J calls and clone size are taken from that table; D and trimming were inferred from the DNA. The sample includes millions of clones, with more than 80% observed a single time. The top ten clonotypes cover over 0.12% of the sample.

The V and J genes are TRBV6-5 and TRBJ1-4; the D gene is perhaps TRBD1, from 6 matching bases. This TCR came from a man aged 18 to 30 in good health. Source material: naive CD4+ T cells sorted from blood. Taken with the paper, the label for cell subset or site translates to: CD45RA+ positively selected. The CDR3 sequence is CATARTVQNEKLFF. In nucleotides, the sequence is TGTGCCACCGCCCGGACAGTTCAAAATGAAAAACTGTTTTTT.